Presented here are 14 T cell receptor beta chains from one specimen sequenced in a study of response to subunit inactivated influenza vaccine. Using its own MiXCR run on the RT-PCR reads, TCRdb lists one record per CDR3 protein. The sample has around 480,000 distinct CDR3 sequences, 9.5% to 13% seen once. The sequenced sample was PBMCs from blood, obtained roughly 47 days after vaccination. Receptor source: a man over 45 who received an inactivated influenza vaccine.

V usage is TRBV7-2 and J usage is TRBJ2-1; D is tentatively TRBD1 or TRBD2 (5 bases each). The CDR3 extends over 16 amino acids. V lost 5 bases to trimming and J lost 6 bases, with 20 bases between them. Germline CDR1 SGHTA, CDR2 FQGNSA. CDR3 nucleotide sequence: TGTGCCAGCAGCCCAAAGTACTGGGACGGGACCAATGAGCAGTTCTTC. Translated, it gives CASSPKYWDGTNEQFF.

On this clonotype itself: One end of the junction fails to match germline, which may point to a read error. V and J are TRBV3-1 and TRBJ2-7; D perhaps matches TRBD2 (6 bases). From germline, CDR1 is LGHDT and CDR2 YNNKEL (reference sequence). The CDR3 is 14 amino acids. The DNA for the CDR3 is TGTGCCAGCAGCCAAGACCCATTAGCGGAGGCGTGCTTCTTC. This codes for CASSQDPLAEACFF.

The chain employs TRBV20-1 and TRBJ2-3; D gene uncertain. CDR1 is DFQATT and CDR2 is SNEGSKA in the germline V gene (reference sequence). The CDR3 has 17 amino acids. V lost 0 bases and J 0 bases, leaving 16 bases between the germline ends. CDR3 DNA: TGCAGTGCTAGAGAAAACCCCGGACCGCCTAGCACAGATACGCAGTATTTT. This codes for CSARENPGPPSTDTQYF.

The sample holds a few counts of this clonotype. This chain joins TRBV12-3 or TRBV12-4 and TRBJ2-3; the D gene could be TRBD1 or TRBD2 (5 bases each). V was cut by 4 bases and J by 1 base, with 12 bases left in between. This CDR3 comprises 15 residues. The DNA for the CDR3 is TGTGCCAGCAGTTCTCGGACGGGACGCACAGATACGCAGTATTTT. Residues: CASSSRTGRTDTQYF.

This chain uses TRBV29-1 with TRBJ2-7; TRBD1 matches at 7 bases. The CDR3 is made up of 12 amino acids. Germline CDR1 reads SQVTM; CDR2 reads ANQGSEA. The CDR3 DNA is TGCTGCGCTGTGGACAGGACCTACGAGCAGTACTTC. It is translated as CCAVDRTYEQYF.

This clonotype was seen at least ten times. The chain's CDR3 is CASSLNDGGVGRAFF. The DNA for the CDR3 is TGTGCCAGCAGTTTAAACGACGGCGGGGTAGGACGAGCTTTCTTT. The rearrangement links TRBV28 to TRBJ1-1; no clear D. CDR3 size: 15 residues. The V gene lost 2 bases and the J gene lost 10 bases, with 20 bases spanning the gap. Looked up from germline, CDR1 is MDHEN and CDR2 is SYDVKM.

This clonotype came up many times. The CDR3 nucleotides are TGCGCCAGCAGCTCGGACAGTTACTACTTCCAAGAGACCCAGTACTTC. Translation gives CASSSDSYYFQETQYF. The gene calls are TRBV5-1 and TRBJ2-5, with a possible D match to TRBD1 (6 bases). The CDR3 has 16 amino acids. The germline V and J ends were trimmed by 3 bases and 1 base, with 16 bases remaining between them. The germline CDR1 and CDR2 sequences are SGHRS and YFSETQ.

The chain couples TRBV6-1 to TRBJ2-1; 7 nucleotides align to TRBD2. V shed 5 bases, J shed 6 bases, and the junction held 13 bases outside the gene matches. The CDR3 is 16 amino acids. CDR1 and CDR2 (germline): MNHNS, SASEGT. CDR3 in amino acids: CASSPWGSGTLNEQFF. CDR3 DNA sequence: TGTGCCAGCAGTCCCTGGGGGAGCGGGACCCTCAATGAGCAGTTCTTC.

The chain carries TRBV4-2 and TRBJ2-2; the match to TRBD2 covers 7 bases. This CDR3 is 16 amino acids long. The J segment lost 4 bases and the V segment lost 4 bases, leaving 9 bases of the junction unmatched. Germline V CDR1 and CDR2: LGHNA, YNFKEQ. CDR3 bases: TGTGCCAGCAGCCGGGGACTACGAGTCGGCACCGGGGAGCTGTTTTTT. This translates into CASSRGLRVGTGELFF.

This clonotype came up a few times. This sequence joins TRBV7-9 and TRBJ2-7; the D is unclear. The germline V gene encodes CDR1 SEHNR and CDR2 FQNEAQ (reference sequence). The CDR3 loop spans 11 amino acids. Deletions cut 10 bases from V and 4 bases from J, with 11 bases between. Here the CDR3 DNA reads TGTGCCACCTATATGGGGTACGAGCAGTACTTC. It encodes CATYMGYEQYF.

This clonotype was seen more than once but under ten times. This chain uses TRBV19 with TRBJ1-1, with D hard to call. The CDR3 totals 12 residues. V was pared by 7 bases and J by 1 base, with 7 bases between. CDR1 and CDR2 from the germline V gene are LNHDA and SQIVND (reference sequence). CDR3 bases: TGTGCCAGTACGTTAGGGAACACTGAAGCTTTCTTT. Translated: CASTLGNTEAFF.

This clonotype occurred a few times. This rearrangement joins TRBV7-2 to TRBJ2-2; D remains unclear. V was shortened by 1 base and J by 0 bases, with 9 bases between the two germline ends. There are 16 residues in the CDR3. Germline lookup yields CDR1 SGHTA and CDR2 FQGNSA. For the CDR3, the DNA is TGTGCCAGCAGCTTAGGAGCACCCGCGAACACCGGGGAGCTGTTTTTT. It encodes CASSLGAPANTGELFF.

This clonotype was found a few times. J is TRBJ2-7 and V is TRBV7-7; 7 bases agree with TRBD1. CDR3 length: 16 residues. CDR1 is SSHAT, CDR2 FNYEAQ, per germline (reference sequence). Losses at the gene ends were 4 bases for V and 0 bases for J; bases not matched to a gene: 9. DNA of the CDR3: TGTGCCAGCAGCTCGACAGGGACCGTTTACTCCTACGAGCAGTACTTC. The encoded protein is CASSSTGTVYSYEQYF.

This sequence joins TRBV4-3 and TRBJ2-1; tentatively, D is TRBD2 (6 bases). V lost 4 bases, J lost 8 bases, and 12 bases lay in between. The CDR3 covers 13 residues. In germline, CDR1 is LGHNA, CDR2 YSLEER. The CDR3 is CASSRRPGDEQFF. CDR3 in DNA: TGCGCCAGCAGCCGAAGACCGGGGGATGAGCAGTTCTTC.